This T cell receptor beta chain was identified in a study of cytomegalovirus exposure and HLA in healthy donors. The PCR made use of 60 Vbeta and 13 Jbeta primers. The repertoire was sequenced with immunoSEQ multiplex PCR; TCRdb's copy has only in-frame clones and lacks some. Of about 110,000 clones in the sample, approximately 76% were seen once. This clone occurred a few times. Sequencing used PBMCs. The origin of this receptor is a young man in good health and CMV-seronegative.

CDR3 sequence reads: CASSEGQGAQPQHF. The CDR3 DNA reads as TGCGCCAGCAGTGAGGGACAGGGGGCTCAGCCCCAGCATTTT. This chain connects TRBV10-2 to TRBJ1-5; 11 positions agree with TRBD1. Germline CDR1 and CDR2: WSHSY and SAAADI. The V gene end was trimmed by 2 bases and the J gene end by 6 bases; junction bases not matched to a gene: 0. The CDR3 is made up of 14 amino acids.